A selection of T cell receptor beta chains follows, all from one sample in a study of blood T cells in healthy people across ages. TCRdb itself ran the 5' RACE reads through MiXCR, one entry per CDR3 protein. The sample lists about 780,000 distinct CDR3 sequences; around half were seen once. Sequenced material: blood. The receptor source for this set is a man older than 75 in good health. Each CDR3 is given with its conserved first and last residue. The D gene is left open where the match is weak. Size tells how often a clone was seen (once, few, many) or the class of an expanded clone, and some rows leave it out.

TRBV14,NA,TRBJ2-3,NA,CASSRVGGVLDTQYF,TGTGCCAGCAGTCGAGTCGGCGGGGTACTAGATACGCAGTATTTT
TRBV9,NA,TRBJ1-3,NA,CASSIQAALSGNTIYF,TGTGCCAGCAGCATTCAGGCCGCGCTCTCTGGAAACACCATATATTTT
TRBV11-2,few,TRBJ2-7,NA,CASSLTRGRGEQYF,TGTGCCAGCAGCTTGACAAGGGGACGAGGCGAGCAGTACTTC
TRBV28,few,TRBJ2-1,TRBD1,CASSFQGQGYQAEQFF,TGTGCCAGCAGTTTCCAAGGACAGGGATATCAGGCTGAGCAGTTCTTC
TRBV9,NA,TRBJ2-1,TRBD2,CASSVDGSGGHNEQFF,TGTGCCAGCAGCGTAGATGGTAGCGGGGGCCACAATGAGCAGTTCTTC
TRBV7-6,NA,TRBJ2-7,NA,CASTTQPGYNEQYF,TGTGCCAGCACCACCCAGCCGGGGTACAATGAGCAGTACTTC
TRBV7-9,NA,TRBJ2-1,NA,CASRNANNEQFF,TGTGCCAGCAGGAATGCGAACAATGAGCAGTTCTTC
TRBV9,NA,TRBJ1-4,NA,CASSADNGAARGEKLFF,TGTGCCAGCAGCGCCGACAATGGGGCGGCGAGAGGCGAAAAACTGTTTTTT
TRBV15,NA,TRBJ2-1,NA,CATSREKGLVVVNEQFF,TGTGCCACCAGCAGGGAAAAGGGACTTGTTGTGGTCAATGAGCAGTTCTTC
TRBV12-3/TRBV12-4,once,TRBJ1-4,TRBD1,CASSYGTVGNEKLFF,TGTGCCAGCAGCTACGGGACAGTCGGTAATGAAAAACTGTTTTTT
TRBV20-1,NA,TRBJ1-1,NA,CSAREQGTGAFF,TGCAGTGCTAGGGAACAGGGCACAGGAGCTTTCTTT
TRBV4-3,NA,TRBJ1-4,NA,CASSQDPQGGWKLFF,TGCGCCAGCAGCCAAGACCCCCAGGGCGGTTGGAAACTGTTTTTT
TRBV20-1,NA,TRBJ1-1,TRBD1,CSASGGQGYTEAFF,TGCAGTGCTAGCGGGGGACAGGGGTACACTGAAGCTTTCTTT
TRBV5-1,NA,TRBJ2-3,TRBD2,CASSLAVAGGTDTQYF,TGCGCCAGCAGCTTGGCGGTAGCGGGGGGCACAGATACGCAGTATTTT
TRBV29-1,NA,TRBJ2-7,TRBD1,CSVGSGTGFREQYF,TGCAGCGTTGGTTCCGGGACAGGGTTTCGCGAGCAGTACTTC
TRBV2,few,TRBJ2-2,NA,CASKPAANTGELFF,TGTGCCAGCAAACCAGCGGCGAACACCGGGGAGCTGTTTTTT
TRBV5-1,few,TRBJ2-5,TRBD1,CASSLALGGYSETQYF,TGCGCCAGCAGCTTGGCCTTAGGGGGCTATTCGGAGACCCAGTACTTC
TRBV12-3/TRBV12-4,NA,TRBJ2-7,TRBD2,CASRNSGRGPYEQYF,TGTGCCAGCAGAAACAGCGGGAGGGGCCCCTACGAGCAGTACTTC
TRBV29-1,NA,TRBJ2-1,NA,CSGGLGHEQFF,TGCAGCGGGGGGCTAGGGCATGAGCAGTTCTTC
TRBV20-1,NA,TRBJ2-7,NA,CSATDRSSYNEQYF,TGCAGTGCAACCGATCGGAGCTCCTACAATGAGCAGTACTTC
TRBV3-1,few,TRBJ2-5,NA,CASSHYRYRQETQYF,TGTGCCAGCAGCCATTACCGGTACCGACAAGAGACCCAGTACTTC
TRBV10-3,few,TRBJ1-1,TRBD1,CAISYGTEYTEAFF,TGTGCCATCAGCTACGGGACAGAATACACTGAAGCTTTCTTT
TRBV28,few,TRBJ2-7,NA,CASSLGPPYEQYF,TGTGCCAGCAGTTTAGGGCCCCCCTACGAGCAGTACTTC
TRBV5-5,NA,TRBJ2-1,NA,CASSRDAGSDEQFF,TGTGCCAGCAGCCGGGACGCGGGAAGCGATGAGCAGTTCTTC
TRBV28,NA,TRBJ2-1,NA,CASSLSGNFNEQFF,TGTGCCAGCAGTCTATCCGGAAACTTCAATGAGCAGTTCTTC
TRBV5-5,NA,TRBJ2-7,NA,CASSLVVSGHEQYF,TGTGCCAGCAGCTTGGTGGTCTCGGGCCACGAGCAGTACTTC
TRBV18,NA,TRBJ2-1,NA,CASSPKATSNNEQFF,TGTGCCAGCTCACCCAAGGCGACTTCCAACAATGAGCAGTTCTTC
TRBV28,many,TRBJ2-3,NA,CASSSPTDTQYF,TGTGCCAGCAGCTCCCCAACAGATACGCAGTATTTT
TRBV29-1,NA,TRBJ2-7,NA,CSVEWGGDSHEQYF,TGCAGCGTTGAATGGGGTGGGGACTCCCACGAGCAGTACTTC
TRBV6-1,NA,TRBJ2-5,TRBD2,CASSEAAGGTQYF,TGTGCCAGCAGTGAAGCAGCGGGGGGGACCCAGTACTTC
TRBV6-1,NA,TRBJ2-1,NA,CASSYTETQFF,TGTGCCAGCAGTTACACAGAGACCCAGTTCTTC
TRBV20-1,few,TRBJ2-5,NA,CSVGGRRAQYF,TGCAGTGTAGGAGGGAGGAGGGCCCAGTACTTC
TRBV12-3/TRBV12-4,NA,TRBJ1-5,NA,CASSLEGTANQPQHF,TGTGCCAGCAGTTTAGAGGGGACTGCAAATCAGCCCCAGCATTTT
TRBV2,NA,TRBJ2-1,TRBD2,CASSEGGGGAYNEQFF,TGTGCCAGCAGTGAAGGGGGCGGGGGGGCCTACAATGAGCAGTTCTTC
TRBV20-1,few,TRBJ2-3,TRBD2,CSANLLAGPSTDTQYF,TGCAGTGCTAACCTTCTAGCGGGACCGAGCACAGATACGCAGTATTTT
TRBV27,few,TRBJ2-7,NA,CASSDGPGSHYEQYF,TGTGCCAGCAGTGACGGGCCGGGGAGCCACTACGAGCAGTACTTC
TRBV11-2,few,TRBJ2-5,TRBD1,CASSLGDRYQETQYF,TGTGCCAGCAGCTTAGGGGACAGATATCAAGAGACCCAGTACTTC